This T cell receptor (beta chain) derives from a study of breast tumors, draining lymph nodes, adjacent tissues. Findings of the study overall: The lymph node origin of tumor T cells was framed as consistent with a hypothesis, not demonstrated. Luminal-like breast cancer showed significantly higher tumor–nontumor repertoire similarity than basal-like.

Samples came from axillary lymph nodes draining the breast cancer. In TCRdb, the multiplex PCR reads were re-called with MiXCR into one record per CDR3 protein. The sample consists of about 230,000 distinct CDR3 sequences, about 34% of them appearing once. The V gene lost 4 bases and the J gene lost 1 base, with 5 bases spanning the gap. This CDR3 is built from 11 residues. In germline, CDR1 is SQVTM, CDR2 ANQGSEA. Concerning this clonotype itself: Its target is not known.

This TCR was sampled from a female donor with breast cancer. Some clones in this sample may be carry-over from other donors' samples. Sequenced sample: axillary lymph node tissue. The rearrangement links TRBV29-1 to TRBJ2-7; D gene ambiguous. CDR3 amino acids: CSVVVSYEQYF. The DNA of the CDR3 is TGCAGCGTTGTGGTTTCCTACGAGCAGTACTTC.